The present T cell receptor (beta chain) was sequenced within a study of shared clonotypes between healthy human individuals. Only Caucasian adults living in Nashville, Tennessee served as donors. The CD4+ fraction was divided into a CD45RA+ naive subset and a CD45RA-negative memory subset. Between the trimmed V and J ends, which lost 1 base and 3 bases, there was a span of 7 bases. The CDR3 runs 13 residues. From germline, CDR1 is LNHNV and CDR2 YYDKDF (reference sequence). The study's findings and limits: Sampling was confined to blood; repertoires within tissues likely differ.

Authors' analysis steps: Filtering was not the same, since immunoSEQ gave junction-only sequences without quality scores. This table comes from immunoSEQ multiplex PCR, and its TCRdb copy is limited to in-frame clones, with some not included. Clone size and V and J calls were adopted from that table, with D and trimming inferred from the DNA. The table lists roughly 2.2 million clones, around 92% of them singletons, with more than 0.35% in the top ten. This clone was recorded only once. The antigen remains unidentified. The sequencing input was naive CD4+ T cells from PBMCs. Noted subset: CD45RA+ positively selected. This chain uses TRBV15 with TRBJ2-7; D uncertain. The clonotype comes from a man aged 18-30 years in good health. Some clones in this sample may be carry-over from other donors' samples. CDR3 loop: CATSRGQYYEQYF. In nucleotides, the CDR3 is TGTGCCACCAGCAGAGGCCAGTACTACGAGCAGTACTTC.